The rows below give T cell receptor beta chains drawn from one sample of a study of blood T cells in healthy people across ages. TCRdb re-derived calls from the 5' RACE reads in MiXCR, one entry per CDR3 protein. The sample has some 1,500,000 distinct CDR3 sequences; approximately 39% are singletons. The sequenced material came from blood. The receptors originated from a woman between 18 and 29 years old in good health. CDR3s include the opening cysteine and the closing phenylalanine or tryptophan. A D gene is named only where the DNA matches it firmly. Clone size is not always given. Where it is, it says once, few, many or a class for expanded clones.

TRBV29-1	TRBJ1-1	.	TRBD1	12	CSASRDRAEAFF	TGCAGCGCTTCCCGGGACAGGGCTGAAGCTTTCTTT
TRBV10-3	TRBJ1-2	few	.	13	CAISERGVYGYTF	TGTGCCATCAGTGAGAGAGGGGTCTATGGCTACACCTTC
TRBV20-1	TRBJ1-5	few	.	15	CSARDGNRVDQPQHF	TGCAGTGCTAGAGATGGCAACAGGGTGGATCAGCCCCAGCATTTT
TRBV25-1	TRBJ1-5	few	.	13	CASKGEYNQPQHF	TGTGCCAGCAAGGGAGAATACAATCAGCCCCAGCATTTT
TRBV6-2/TRBV6-3	TRBJ2-2	.	TRBD1	19	CASSHLRDRGLLGTGELFF	TGTGCCAGCAGTCACTTAAGGGACAGGGGGCTTCTAGGCACCGGGGAACTGTTTTTT
TRBV27	TRBJ2-1	.	.	16	CASSLMQTYSYNEQFF	TGTGCCAGCAGTTTAATGCAGACCTACTCCTACAATGAGCAGTTCTTC
TRBV18	TRBJ1-6	once	.	13	CASSPDRSSPLHF	TGTGCCAGCTCACCAGACAGGAGTTCACCCCTCCACTTT
TRBV10-3	TRBJ2-2	.	.	14	CAISPDRDEGELFF	TGTGCCATCAGCCCTGACAGAGATGAGGGGGAGCTGTTTTTT
TRBV20-1	TRBJ2-7	.	.	15	CSARTREAPSPEQYF	TGCAGTGCTAGGACAAGGGAGGCCCCTTCCCCCGAGCAGTACTTC
TRBV6-2/TRBV6-3	TRBJ1-5	few	TRBD1	16	CASSPSGGLRNQPQHF	TGTGCCAGCAGTCCATCAGGGGGCTTGAGGAATCAGCCCCAGCATTTT
TRBV12-3/TRBV12-4	TRBJ2-1	.	.	13	CASSWVRADEQFF	TGTGCCAGCAGTTGGGTGAGAGCCGATGAGCAGTTCTTC
TRBV11-2	TRBJ1-3	.	.	14	CASSFGDSGNTIYF	TGTGCCAGCAGCTTTGGTGACTCTGGAAACACCATATATTTT
TRBV20-1	TRBJ1-6	.	.	15	CSARARGSYNSPLHF	TGCAGTGCTAGAGCACGGGGCTCCTATAATTCACCCCTCCACTTT
TRBV13	TRBJ1-3	few	TRBD1	15	CASSLGTGVGNTIYF	TGTGCCAGCAGCTTGGGGACAGGGGTCGGAAACACCATATATTTT
TRBV20-1	TRBJ2-5	.	.	12	CSALLLGETQYF	TGCAGTGCCCTCCTCCTGGGGGAGACCCAGTACTTC
TRBV6-6	TRBJ1-1	.	.	14	CASSYAGVHTEAFF	TGTGCCAGCAGTTACGCCGGTGTGCACACTGAAGCTTTCTTT
TRBV10-2	TRBJ2-5	.	TRBD1	17	CASSEPFLTGFQETQYF	TGCGCCAGCAGTGAGCCATTTCTGACAGGGTTTCAAGAGACCCAGTACTTC
TRBV20-1	TRBJ1-6	few	.	15	CSAREPGKYNSPLHF	TGCAGTGCTAGAGAACCGGGAAAATATAATTCACCCCTCCACTTT